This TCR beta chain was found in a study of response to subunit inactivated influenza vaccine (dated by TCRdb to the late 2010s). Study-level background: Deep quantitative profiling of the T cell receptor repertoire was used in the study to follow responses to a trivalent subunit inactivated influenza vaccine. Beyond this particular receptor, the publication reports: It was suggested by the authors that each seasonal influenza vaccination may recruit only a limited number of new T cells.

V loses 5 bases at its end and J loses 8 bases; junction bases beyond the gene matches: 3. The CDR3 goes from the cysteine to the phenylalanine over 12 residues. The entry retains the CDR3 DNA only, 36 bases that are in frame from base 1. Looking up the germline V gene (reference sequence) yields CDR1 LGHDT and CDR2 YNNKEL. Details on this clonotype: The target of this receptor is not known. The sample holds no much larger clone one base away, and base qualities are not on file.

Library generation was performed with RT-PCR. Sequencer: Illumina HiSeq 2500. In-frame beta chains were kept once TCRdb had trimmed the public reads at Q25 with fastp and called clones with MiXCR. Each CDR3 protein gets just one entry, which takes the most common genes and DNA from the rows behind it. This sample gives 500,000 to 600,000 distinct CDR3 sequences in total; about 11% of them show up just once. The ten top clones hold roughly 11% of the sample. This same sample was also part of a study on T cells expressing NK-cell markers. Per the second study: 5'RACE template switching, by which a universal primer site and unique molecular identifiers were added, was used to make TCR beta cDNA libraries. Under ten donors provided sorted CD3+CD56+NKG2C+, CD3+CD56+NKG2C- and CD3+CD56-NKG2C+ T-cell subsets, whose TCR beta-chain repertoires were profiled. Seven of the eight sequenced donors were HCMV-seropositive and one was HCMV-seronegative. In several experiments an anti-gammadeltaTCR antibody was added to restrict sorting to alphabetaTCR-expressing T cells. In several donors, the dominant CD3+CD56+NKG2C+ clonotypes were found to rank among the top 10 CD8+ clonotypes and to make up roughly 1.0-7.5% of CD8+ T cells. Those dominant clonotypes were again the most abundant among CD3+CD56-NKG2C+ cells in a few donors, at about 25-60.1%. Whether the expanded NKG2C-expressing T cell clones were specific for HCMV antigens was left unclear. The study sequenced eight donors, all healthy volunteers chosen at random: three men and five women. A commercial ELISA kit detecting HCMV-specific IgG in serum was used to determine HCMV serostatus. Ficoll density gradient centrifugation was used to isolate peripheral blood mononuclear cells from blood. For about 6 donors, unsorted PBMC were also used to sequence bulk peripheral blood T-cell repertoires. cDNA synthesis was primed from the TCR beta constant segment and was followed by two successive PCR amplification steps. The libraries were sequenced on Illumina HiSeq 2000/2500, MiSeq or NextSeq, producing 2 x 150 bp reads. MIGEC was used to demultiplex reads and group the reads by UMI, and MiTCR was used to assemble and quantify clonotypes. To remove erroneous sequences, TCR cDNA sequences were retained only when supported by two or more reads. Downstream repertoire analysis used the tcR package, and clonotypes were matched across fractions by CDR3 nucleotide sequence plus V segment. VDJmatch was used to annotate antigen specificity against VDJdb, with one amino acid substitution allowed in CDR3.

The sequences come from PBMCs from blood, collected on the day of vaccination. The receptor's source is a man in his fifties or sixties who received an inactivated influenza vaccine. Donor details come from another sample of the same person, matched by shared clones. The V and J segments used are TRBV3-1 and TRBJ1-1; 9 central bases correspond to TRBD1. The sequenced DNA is TGTGCCAGCAGCAGGACAGGGGAAGAAGCTTTCTTT. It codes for CASSRTGEEAFF.